This T cell receptor beta chain appears in the sequencing data of a study of naive and memory T cell subsets. Germline V gene sequence: CDR1 DFQATT, CDR2 SNEGSKA (reference sequence). This CDR3 contains 15 residues. As for this clonotype: Its specificity is not known. Mismatch with germline at one junction end may stem from a read error.

After CD4 positive bead selection, the CD4-negative fraction gave CD8 T cells. Two oligonucleotides, mixed equimolar, formed the beta constant-region primer covering TRBC1 and TRBC2. Nested alpha and beta constant-region primers with the SP2 primer drove four PCR rounds on ligated cDNA. TCRdb re-called the UMI-ligation and nested PCR reads with MiXCR, one entry per CDR3 protein. The sample lists 130,000 to 150,000 distinct CDR3 sequences, about 20% occurring once. Study-level findings and limits: Possibly reflecting memory cells re-expressing CD45RA, a few larger clonotypes occurred in naive repertoires, especially CD8. Naive and memory subsets had different power law exponents for TCR abundance.

The rearrangement links TRBV20-1 to TRBJ1-1, with a possible D match to TRBD1 (5 bases). The TCR sequence derives from a human donor in good health. Sequencing was done on a sample of naive CD4+ T cells from blood. CDR3 region: CSARGPGKPNTEAFF. The CDR3 region has the DNA TGCAGCGCTAGGGGACCAGGGAAACCGAACACTGAAGCTTTCTTT.